Listed below are T cell receptor beta chains from one sample, sequenced in a study of blood T cell repertoires in COVID-19. Generated by immunoSEQ multiplex PCR, the TCRdb table keeps only in-frame clones and is missing some. The data show 55,000 or so clones, less than 95% seen once. Source material: peripheral blood. These receptors all stem from a man aged 35-49 years with acute or convalescent COVID-19. CDR3s leave out the opening cysteine and the closing phenylalanine or tryptophan. D genes are given only for firm matches.

J gene	D gene	V gene	CDR3 protein
TRBJ1-1	TRBD1	TRBV7-9	ASRRQGTNTEAF
TRBJ2-7	-	TRBV20-1	SASRGDSLVYEQY
TRBJ2-2	TRBD2	TRBV30	AWSDRLAIAGELF
TRBJ1-4	-	TRBV5-1	ASSLQGRGEKLF
TRBJ2-1	TRBD1	TRBV6-5	ASSYLGRGNEQF
TRBJ2-5	-	TRBV5-1	ASSLQVQETQY
TRBJ2-2	-	TRBV11-2	ASSLDRGNTGELF
TRBJ2-2	-	TRBV6-6	ASSPLDNTGELF
TRBJ2-1	TRBD2	TRBV19	ASSRLAYGNEQF
TRBJ2-3	TRBD2	TRBV5-4	ASSFSGRAGSTDTQY
TRBJ2-7	-	TRBV30	AWSLTREPYEQY